This TCR beta chain was found in a study of cytotoxic CD8 clonotypes in ibrutinib-treated CLL. The CDR3 consists of 12 residues. Per germline, CDR1 SGHRS and CDR2 YFSETQ. The germline V and J ends were trimmed by 4 bases and 7 bases, with 12 bases remaining between them. Only in-frame clones appear in the TCRdb table, and some are missing; sequencing was by immunoSEQ multiplex PCR. The sample lists 110,000 to 150,000 clones; about 76% were seen once. This specimen consisted of PBMCs, obtained after 24 months of ibrutinib treatment. The chain couples TRBV5-1 to TRBJ2-7; a weak D match, TRBD2 (6 bases). The sequence came from a human donor with chronic lymphocytic leukemia. CDR3 nucleotide sequence: TGCGCCAGCAGCCCAGGAGGAGGGGAGCAGTACTTC. Translated, it gives CASSPGGGEQYF.